This TCR beta chain was obtained from a study of response to subunit inactivated influenza vaccine. This CDR3 comprises 14 residues. The germline gives CDR1 MNHEY, CDR2 SMNVEV (reference sequence). Trimming cost V 5 bases and J 1 base, with 11 bases left between them. TCRdb analysed the RT-PCR reads with MiXCR anew, one entry per CDR3 protein. The sample shows about 500,000 distinct CDR3 sequences, roughly 13% of them seen only once. This clonotype has ten or more counts. Material: PBMCs from blood, obtained about 40 days after vaccination. V and J are TRBV27 and TRBJ1-2; no definite D call. The clonotype comes from a man between 45 and 60 years old who received an inactivated influenza vaccine. Written as DNA, the CDR3 is TGTGCCAGCAGTCCTAATGGGAATAACTATGGCTACACCTTC. Translating it yields CASSPNGNNYGYTF.